This TCR beta chain was identified during a study of cytomegalovirus exposure and HLA in healthy donors. This clone was detected once. Antigen specificity is unknown. Germline V gene sequence: CDR1 SEHNR, CDR2 FQNEAQ (reference sequence). The CDR3 sequence is 15 residues long. Trimming cost V 5 bases and J 5 bases, with 18 bases left between them. PCR was performed using 60 Vbeta and 13 Jbeta primers. TCRdb's table, derived via immunoSEQ multiplex PCR, lists solely in-frame clones and lacks some. The sample holds approximately 150,000 clones, approximately 77% seen once. Study outcomes and limitations: The listing of 150 to 200 TCR beta chains classed them as cytomegalovirus-associated. As was reported, the classifier diagnosed cytomegalovirus status with high specificity and sensitivity. Most subjects had HLA-A and HLA-B alleles reportedly predicted accurately by TCR beta sequences.

This receptor was taken from a man aged 30-40 years in good health and CMV-seropositive. This chain uses TRBV7-9 with TRBJ2-5; the D gene is possibly TRBD1 (6 bases). The sequencing sample was made of PBMCs. CDR3 nucleotide sequence: TGTGCCAGCAGCGGATGGGGGCCAATAGGGGAGACCCAGTACTTC. Amino acids: CASSGWGPIGETQYF. Complete variable domain (other parts from reference TRBV7-9 and TRBJ2-5): DTGVSQNPRHKITKRGQNVTFRCDPISEHNRLYWYRQTLGQGPEFLTYFQNEAQLEKSRLLSDRFSAERPKGSFSTLEIQRTEQGDSAMYLCASSGWGPIGETQYFGPGTRLLVL.